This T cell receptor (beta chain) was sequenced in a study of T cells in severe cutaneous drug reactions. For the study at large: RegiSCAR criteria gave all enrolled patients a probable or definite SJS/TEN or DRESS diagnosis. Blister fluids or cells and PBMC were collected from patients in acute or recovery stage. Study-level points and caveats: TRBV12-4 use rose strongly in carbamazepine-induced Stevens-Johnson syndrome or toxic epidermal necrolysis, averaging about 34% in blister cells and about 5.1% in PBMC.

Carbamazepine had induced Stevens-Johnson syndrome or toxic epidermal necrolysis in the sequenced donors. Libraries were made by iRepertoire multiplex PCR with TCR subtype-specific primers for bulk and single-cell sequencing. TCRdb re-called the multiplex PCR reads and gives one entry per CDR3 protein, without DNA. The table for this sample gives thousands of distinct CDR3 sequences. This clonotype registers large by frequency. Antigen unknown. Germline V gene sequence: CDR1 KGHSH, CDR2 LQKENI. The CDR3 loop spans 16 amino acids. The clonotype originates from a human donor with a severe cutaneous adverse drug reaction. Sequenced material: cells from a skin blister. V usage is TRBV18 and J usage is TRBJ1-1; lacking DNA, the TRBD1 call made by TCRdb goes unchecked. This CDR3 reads CASSPLDLLGDMGAFF. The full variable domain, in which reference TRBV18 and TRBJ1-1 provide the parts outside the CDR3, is NAGVMQNPRHLVRRRGQEARLRCSPMKGHSHVYWYRQLPEEGLKFMVYLQKENIIDESGMPKERFSAEFPKEGPSILRIQQVVRGDSAAYFCASSPLDLLGDMGAFFGQGTRLTVV.